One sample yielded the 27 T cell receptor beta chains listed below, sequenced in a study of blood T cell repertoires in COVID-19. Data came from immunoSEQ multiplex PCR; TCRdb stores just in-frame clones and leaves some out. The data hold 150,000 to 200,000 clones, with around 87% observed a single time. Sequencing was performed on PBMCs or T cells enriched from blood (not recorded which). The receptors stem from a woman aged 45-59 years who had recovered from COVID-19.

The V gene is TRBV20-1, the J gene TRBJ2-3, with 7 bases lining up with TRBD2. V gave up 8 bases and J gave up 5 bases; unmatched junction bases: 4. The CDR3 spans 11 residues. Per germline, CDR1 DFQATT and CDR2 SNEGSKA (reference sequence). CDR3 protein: CSRGRGDTQYF. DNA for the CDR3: TGCAGTCGGGGGAGGGGAGATACGCAGTATTTT.

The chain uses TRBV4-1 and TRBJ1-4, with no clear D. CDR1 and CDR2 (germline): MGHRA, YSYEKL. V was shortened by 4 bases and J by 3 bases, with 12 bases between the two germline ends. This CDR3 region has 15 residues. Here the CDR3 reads CASSPGSHSNEKLFF. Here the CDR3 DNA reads TGCGCCAGCAGCCCGGGGAGTCATTCTAATGAAAAACTGTTTTTT.

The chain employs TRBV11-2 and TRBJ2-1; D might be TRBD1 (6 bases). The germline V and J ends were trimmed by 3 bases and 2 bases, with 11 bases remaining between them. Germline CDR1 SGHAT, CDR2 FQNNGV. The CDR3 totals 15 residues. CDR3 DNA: TGTGCCAGCAGCTTTGGGGGCCACGCCTACAATGAGCAGTTCTTC. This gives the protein CASSFGGHAYNEQFF. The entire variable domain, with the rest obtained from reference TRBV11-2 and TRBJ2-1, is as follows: EAGVAQSPRYKIIEKRQSVAFWCNPISGHATLYWYQQILGQGPKLLIQFQNNGVVDDSQLPKDRFSAERLKGVDSTLKIQPAKLEDSAVYLCASSFGGHAYNEQFFGPGTRLTVL.

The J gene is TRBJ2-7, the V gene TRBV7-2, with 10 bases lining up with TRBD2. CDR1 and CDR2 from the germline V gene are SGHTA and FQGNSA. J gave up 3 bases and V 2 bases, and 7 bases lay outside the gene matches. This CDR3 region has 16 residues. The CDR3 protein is CASSLSLAGAYYEQYF. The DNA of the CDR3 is TGTGCCAGCAGCTTATCCCTAGCGGGGGCCTACTACGAGCAGTACTTC.

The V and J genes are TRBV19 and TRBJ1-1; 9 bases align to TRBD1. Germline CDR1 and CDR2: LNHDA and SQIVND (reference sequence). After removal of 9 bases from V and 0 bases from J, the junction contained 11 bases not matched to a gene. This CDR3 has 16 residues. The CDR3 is CASRADRGHLNTEAFF. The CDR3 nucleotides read TGTGCCAGCCGGGCGGACAGGGGTCACCTGAACACTGAAGCTTTCTTT.

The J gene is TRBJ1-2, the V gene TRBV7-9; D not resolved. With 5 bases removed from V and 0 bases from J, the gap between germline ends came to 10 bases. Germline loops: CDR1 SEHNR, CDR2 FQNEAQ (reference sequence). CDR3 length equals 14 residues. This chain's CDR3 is CASSPWTANYGYTF. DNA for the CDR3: TGTGCCAGCAGCCCTTGGACTGCTAACTATGGCTACACCTTC.

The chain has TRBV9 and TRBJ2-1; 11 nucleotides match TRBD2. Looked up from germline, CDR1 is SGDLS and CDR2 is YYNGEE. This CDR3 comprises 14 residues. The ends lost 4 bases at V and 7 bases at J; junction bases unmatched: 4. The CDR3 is CASSLAGGKNEQFF. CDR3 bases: TGTGCCAGCAGCTTAGCGGGGGGGAAAAATGAGCAGTTCTTC.

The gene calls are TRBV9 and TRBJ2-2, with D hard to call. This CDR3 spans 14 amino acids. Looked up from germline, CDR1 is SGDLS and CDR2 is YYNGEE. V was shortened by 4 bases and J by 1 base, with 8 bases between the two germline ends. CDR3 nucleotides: TGTGCCAGCAGCCCCCGGGTGAACACCGGGGAGCTGTTTTTT. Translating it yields CASSPRVNTGELFF. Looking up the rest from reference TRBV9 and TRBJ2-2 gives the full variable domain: DSGVTQTPKHLITATGQRVTLRCSPRSGDLSVYWYQQSLDQGLQFLIQYYNGEERAKGNILERFSAQQFPDLHSELNLSSLELGDSALYFCASSPRVNTGELFFGEGSRLTVL.

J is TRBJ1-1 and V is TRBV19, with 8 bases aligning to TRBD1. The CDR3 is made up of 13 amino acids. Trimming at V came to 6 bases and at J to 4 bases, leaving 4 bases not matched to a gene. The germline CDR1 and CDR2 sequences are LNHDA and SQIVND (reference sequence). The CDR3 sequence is CASRRTGITEAFF. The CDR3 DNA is TGTGCCAGTAGGCGGACAGGGATCACTGAAGCTTTCTTT.

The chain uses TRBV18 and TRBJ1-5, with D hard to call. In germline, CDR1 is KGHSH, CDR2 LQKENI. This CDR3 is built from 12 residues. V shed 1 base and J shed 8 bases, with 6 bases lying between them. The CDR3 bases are TGTGCCAGCTCACCACGGGGAGAGCCCCAGCATTTT. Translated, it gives CASSPRGEPQHF.

Here the CDR3 reads CASSVLAGGPPDTQYF. DNA for the CDR3: TGTGCCAGCAGCGTCCTAGCGGGGGGACCCCCAGATACGCAGTATTTT. The chain has TRBV9 and TRBJ2-3, with 11 bases identical to TRBD2. CDR3 length equals 16 residues. The germline V gene encodes CDR1 SGDLS and CDR2 YYNGEE. Unmatched junction bases numbered 6, after V lost 2 bases and J lost 4 bases. Full variable domain (outside the CDR3, taken from reference TRBV9 and TRBJ2-3): DSGVTQTPKHLITATGQRVTLRCSPRSGDLSVYWYQQSLDQGLQFLIQYYNGEERAKGNILERFSAQQFPDLHSELNLSSLELGDSALYFCASSVLAGGPPDTQYFGPGTRLTVL.

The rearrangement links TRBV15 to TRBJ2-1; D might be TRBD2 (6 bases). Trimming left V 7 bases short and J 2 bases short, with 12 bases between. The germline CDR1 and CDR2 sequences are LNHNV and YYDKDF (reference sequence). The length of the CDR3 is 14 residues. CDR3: CATTTGVTYNEQFF. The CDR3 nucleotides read TGTGCCACCACGACGGGGGTCACCTACAATGAGCAGTTCTTC.

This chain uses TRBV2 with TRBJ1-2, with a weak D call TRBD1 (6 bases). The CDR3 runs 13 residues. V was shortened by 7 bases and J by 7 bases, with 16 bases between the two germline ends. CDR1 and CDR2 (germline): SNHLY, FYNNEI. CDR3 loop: CASTAITGFGYTF. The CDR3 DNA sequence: TGTGCCAGCACAGCTATTACAGGGTTTGGCTACACCTTC.

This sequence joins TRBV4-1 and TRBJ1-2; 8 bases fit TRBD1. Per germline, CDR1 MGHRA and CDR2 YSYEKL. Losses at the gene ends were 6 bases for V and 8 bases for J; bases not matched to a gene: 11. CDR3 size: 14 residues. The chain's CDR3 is CASRQLTGVEGYTF. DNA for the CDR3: TGCGCCAGCAGGCAATTGACAGGGGTCGAGGGCTACACCTTC.

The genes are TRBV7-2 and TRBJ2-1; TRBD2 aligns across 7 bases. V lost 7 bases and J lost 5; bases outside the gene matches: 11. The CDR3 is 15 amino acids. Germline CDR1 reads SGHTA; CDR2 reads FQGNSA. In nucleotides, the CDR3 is TGTGCCAGCACCCTCCGGCGGGGGAAACACAATGAGCAGTTCTTC. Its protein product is CASTLRRGKHNEQFF.

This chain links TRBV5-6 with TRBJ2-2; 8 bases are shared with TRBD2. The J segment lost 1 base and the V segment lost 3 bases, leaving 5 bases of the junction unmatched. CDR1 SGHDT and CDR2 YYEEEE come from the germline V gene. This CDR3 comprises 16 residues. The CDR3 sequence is CASSSRGGRNTGELFF. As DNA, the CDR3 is TGTGCCAGCAGCTCCCGGGGGGGGAGGAACACCGGGGAGCTGTTTTTT. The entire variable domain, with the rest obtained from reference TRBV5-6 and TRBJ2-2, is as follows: DAGVTQSPTHLIKTRGQQVTLRCSPKSGHDTVSWYQQALGQGPQFIFQYYEEEERQRGNFPDRFSGHQFPNYSSELNVNALLLGDSALYLCASSSRGGRNTGELFFGEGSRLTVL.

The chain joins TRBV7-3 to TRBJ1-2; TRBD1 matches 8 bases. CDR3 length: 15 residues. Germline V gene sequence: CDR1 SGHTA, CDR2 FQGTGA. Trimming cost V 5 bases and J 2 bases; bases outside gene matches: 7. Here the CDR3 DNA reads TGTGCCAGCAGCCCATCGGGACAGGAAAACTATGGCTACACCTTC. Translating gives CASSPSGQENYGYTF. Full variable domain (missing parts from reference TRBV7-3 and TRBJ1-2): GAGVSQTPSNKVTEKGKYVELRCDPISGHTALYWYRQSLGQGPEFLIYFQGTGAADDSGLPNDRFFAVRPEGSVSTLKIQRTERGDSAVYLCASSPSGQENYGYTFGSGTRLTVV.

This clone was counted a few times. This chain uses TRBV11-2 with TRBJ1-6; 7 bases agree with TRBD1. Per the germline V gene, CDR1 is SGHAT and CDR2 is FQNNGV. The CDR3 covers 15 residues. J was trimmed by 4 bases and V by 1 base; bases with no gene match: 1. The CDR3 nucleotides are TGTGCCAGCAGCTTAGCGGGACAGTATAATTCACCCCTCCACTTT. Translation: CASSLAGQYNSPLHF.

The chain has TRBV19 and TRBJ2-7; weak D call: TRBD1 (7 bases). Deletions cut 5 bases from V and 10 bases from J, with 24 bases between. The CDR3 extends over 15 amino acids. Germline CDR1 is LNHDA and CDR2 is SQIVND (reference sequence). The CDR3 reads CASSGGQILGGKQYF. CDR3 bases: TGTGCCAGTAGTGGGGGACAGATCCTTGGGGGGAAACAGTACTTC.

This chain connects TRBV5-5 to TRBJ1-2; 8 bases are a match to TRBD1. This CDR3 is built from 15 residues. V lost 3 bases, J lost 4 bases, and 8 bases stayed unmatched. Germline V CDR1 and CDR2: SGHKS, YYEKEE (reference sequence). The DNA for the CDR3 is TGTGCCAGCAGCTCGGGACAGGCAACAATCTATGGCTACACCTTC. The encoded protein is CASSSGQATIYGYTF.

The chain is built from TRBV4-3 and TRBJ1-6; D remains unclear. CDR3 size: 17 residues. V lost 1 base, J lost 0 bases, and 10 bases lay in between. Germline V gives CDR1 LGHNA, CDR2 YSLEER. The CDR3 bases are TGCGCCAGCAGCCAAGTGGAGCGGTTCTCCTATAATTCACCCCTCCACTTT. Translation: CASSQVERFSYNSPLHF.

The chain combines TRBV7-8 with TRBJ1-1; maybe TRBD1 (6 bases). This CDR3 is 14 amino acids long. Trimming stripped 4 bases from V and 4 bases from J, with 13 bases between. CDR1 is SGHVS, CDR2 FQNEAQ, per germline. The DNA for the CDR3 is TGTGCCAGCAGCTCTACAGGGCTCGGCACTGAAGCTTTCTTT. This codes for CASSSTGLGTEAFF. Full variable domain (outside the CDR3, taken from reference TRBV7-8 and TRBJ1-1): GAGVSQSPRYKVAKRGQDVALRCDPISGHVSLFWYQQALGQGPEFLTYFQNEAQLDKSGLPSDRFFAERPEGSVSTLKIQRTQQEDSAVYLCASSSTGLGTEAFFGQGTRLTVV.

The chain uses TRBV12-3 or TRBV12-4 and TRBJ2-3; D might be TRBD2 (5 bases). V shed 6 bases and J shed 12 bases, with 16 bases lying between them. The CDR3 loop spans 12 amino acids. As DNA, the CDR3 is TGTGCCAGCAGACCCTCGGGGATGGTTCAGTATTTT. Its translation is CASRPSGMVQYF.

DNA for the CDR3: TGCGCCAGCAGCTTGGAACAGGGGGTCCTTATGAACACTGAAGCTTTCTTT. This gives the protein CASSLEQGVLMNTEAFF. This rearrangement joins TRBV5-1 to TRBJ1-1, with 8 bases matching TRBD1. The CDR3 is made up of 17 amino acids. The V and J ends lost 0 bases and 0 bases, in that order; junction bases with no gene match: 7. Germline V gives CDR1 SGHRS, CDR2 YFSETQ. Looking up the rest from reference TRBV5-1 and TRBJ1-1 gives the full variable domain: KAGVTQTPRYLIKTRGQQVTLSCSPISGHRSVSWYQQTPGQGLQFLFEYFSETQRNKGNFPGRFSGRQFSNSRSEMNVSTLELGDSALYLCASSLEQGVLMNTEAFFGQGTRLTVV.

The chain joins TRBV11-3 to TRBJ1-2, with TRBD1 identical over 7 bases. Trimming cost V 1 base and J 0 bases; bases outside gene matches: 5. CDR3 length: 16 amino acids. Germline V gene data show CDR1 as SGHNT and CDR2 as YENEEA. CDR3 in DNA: TGTGCCAGCAGCTTAGGGGACAGCGCCTCTAACTATGGCTACACCTTC. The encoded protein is CASSLGDSASNYGYTF.

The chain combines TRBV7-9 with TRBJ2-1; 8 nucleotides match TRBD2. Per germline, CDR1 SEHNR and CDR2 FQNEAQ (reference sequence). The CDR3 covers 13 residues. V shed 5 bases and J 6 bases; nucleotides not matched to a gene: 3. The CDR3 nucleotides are TGTGCCAGCAGCCCCGGGACTAGCAATGAGCAGTTCTTC. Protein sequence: CASSPGTSNEQFF.

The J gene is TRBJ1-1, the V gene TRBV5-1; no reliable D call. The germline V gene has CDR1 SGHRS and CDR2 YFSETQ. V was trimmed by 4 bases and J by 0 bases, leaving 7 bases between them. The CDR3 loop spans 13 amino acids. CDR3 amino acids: CASSVNMNTEAFF. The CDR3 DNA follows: TGCGCCAGCAGCGTAAACATGAACACTGAAGCTTTCTTT.